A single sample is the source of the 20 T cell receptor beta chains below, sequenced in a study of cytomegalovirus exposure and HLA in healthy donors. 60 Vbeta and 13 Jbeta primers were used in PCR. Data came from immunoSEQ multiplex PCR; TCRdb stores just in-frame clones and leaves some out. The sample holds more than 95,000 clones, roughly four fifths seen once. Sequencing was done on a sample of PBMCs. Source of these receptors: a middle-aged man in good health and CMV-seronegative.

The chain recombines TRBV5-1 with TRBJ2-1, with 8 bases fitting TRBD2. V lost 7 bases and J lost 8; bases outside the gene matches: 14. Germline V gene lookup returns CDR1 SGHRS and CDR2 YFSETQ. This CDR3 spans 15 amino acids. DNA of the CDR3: TGCGCCAGCGGGCTAAGCGGGAGTGGGTGGGATGAGCAGTTCTTC. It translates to CASGLSGSGWDEQFF.

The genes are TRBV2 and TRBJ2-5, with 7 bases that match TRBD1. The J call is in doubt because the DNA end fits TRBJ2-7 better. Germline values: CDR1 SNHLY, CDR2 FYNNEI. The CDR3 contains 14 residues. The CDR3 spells CASNLGQAGYEQYF. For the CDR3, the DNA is TGTGCCAGCAACCTCGGACAGGCAGGGTACGAGCAGTACTTC.

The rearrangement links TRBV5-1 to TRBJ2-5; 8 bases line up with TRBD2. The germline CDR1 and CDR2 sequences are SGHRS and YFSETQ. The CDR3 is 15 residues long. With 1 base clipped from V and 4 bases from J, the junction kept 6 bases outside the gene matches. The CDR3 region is CASSLITSGGETQYF. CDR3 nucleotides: TGCGCCAGCAGCTTGATAACCAGCGGGGGAGAGACCCAGTACTTC.

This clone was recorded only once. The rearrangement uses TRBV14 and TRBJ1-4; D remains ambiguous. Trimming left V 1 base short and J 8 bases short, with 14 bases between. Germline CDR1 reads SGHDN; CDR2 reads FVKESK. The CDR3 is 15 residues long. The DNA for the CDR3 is TGTGCCAGCAGCCAAGTCAAATGGAGTGGCGAAAAACTGTTTTTT. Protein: CASSQVKWSGEKLFF. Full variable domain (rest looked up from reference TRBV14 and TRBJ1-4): EAGVTQFPSHSVIEKGQTVTLRCDPISGHDNLYWYRRVMGKEIKFLLHFVKESKQDESGMPNNRFLAERTGGTYSTLKVQPAELEDSGVYFCASSQVKWSGEKLFFGSGTQLSVL.

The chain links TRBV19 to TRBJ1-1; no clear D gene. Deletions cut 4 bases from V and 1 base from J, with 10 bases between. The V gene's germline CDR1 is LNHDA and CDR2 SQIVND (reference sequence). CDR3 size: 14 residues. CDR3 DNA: TGTGCCAGTAGTAAGAGGTCTGGGAACACTGAAGCTTTCTTT. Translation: CASSKRSGNTEAFF.

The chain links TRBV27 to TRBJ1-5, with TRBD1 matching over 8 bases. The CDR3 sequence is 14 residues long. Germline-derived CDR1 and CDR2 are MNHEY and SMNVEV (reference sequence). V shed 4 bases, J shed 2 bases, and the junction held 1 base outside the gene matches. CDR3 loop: CASSSTGGNQPQHF. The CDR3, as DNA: TGTGCCAGCAGTTCGACAGGGGGCAATCAGCCCCAGCATTTT.

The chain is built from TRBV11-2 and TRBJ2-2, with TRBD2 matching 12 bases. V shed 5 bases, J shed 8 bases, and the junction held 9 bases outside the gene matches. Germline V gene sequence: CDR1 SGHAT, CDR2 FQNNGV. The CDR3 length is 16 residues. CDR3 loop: CASSTRTSGVFGELFF. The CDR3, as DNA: TGTGCCAGCAGCACCAGGACTAGCGGGGTATTTGGGGAGCTGTTTTTT.

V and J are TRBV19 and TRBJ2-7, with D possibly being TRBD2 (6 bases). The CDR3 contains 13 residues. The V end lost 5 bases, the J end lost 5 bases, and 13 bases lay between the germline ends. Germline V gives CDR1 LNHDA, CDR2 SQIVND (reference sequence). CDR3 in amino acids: CASSLSPGDEQYF. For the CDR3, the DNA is TGTGCCAGTAGTCTGAGCCCGGGGGACGAGCAGTACTTC.

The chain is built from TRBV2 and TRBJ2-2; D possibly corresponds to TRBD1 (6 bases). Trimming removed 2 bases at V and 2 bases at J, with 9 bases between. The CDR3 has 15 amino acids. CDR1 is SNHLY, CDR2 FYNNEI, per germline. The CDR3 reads CASSESRGNTGELFF. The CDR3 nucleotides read TGTGCCAGCAGTGAATCCAGGGGAAACACCGGGGAGCTGTTTTTT.

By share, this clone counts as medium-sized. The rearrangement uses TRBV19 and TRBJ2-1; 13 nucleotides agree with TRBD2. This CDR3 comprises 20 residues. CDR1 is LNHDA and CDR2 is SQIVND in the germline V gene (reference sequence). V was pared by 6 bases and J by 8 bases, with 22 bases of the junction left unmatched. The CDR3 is CASRPLRTSGSQSPTDEQFF. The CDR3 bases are TGTGCCAGTAGGCCGCTCAGGACTAGCGGGAGTCAATCCCCAACCGATGAGCAGTTCTTC.

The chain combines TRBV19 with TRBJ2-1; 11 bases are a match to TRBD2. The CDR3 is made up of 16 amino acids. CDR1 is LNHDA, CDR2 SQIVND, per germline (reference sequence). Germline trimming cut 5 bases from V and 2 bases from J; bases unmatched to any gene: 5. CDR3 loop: CASSWGLAEAYNEQFF. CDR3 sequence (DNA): TGTGCCAGTAGTTGGGGACTAGCGGAAGCCTACAATGAGCAGTTCTTC.

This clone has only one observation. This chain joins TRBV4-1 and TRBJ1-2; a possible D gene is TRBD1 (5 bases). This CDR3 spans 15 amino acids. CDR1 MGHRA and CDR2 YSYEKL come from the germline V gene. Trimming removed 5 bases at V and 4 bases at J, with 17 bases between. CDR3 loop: CASSNTTTAPYGYTF. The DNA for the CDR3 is TGCGCCAGCAGCAACACGACGACAGCTCCCTATGGCTACACCTTC.

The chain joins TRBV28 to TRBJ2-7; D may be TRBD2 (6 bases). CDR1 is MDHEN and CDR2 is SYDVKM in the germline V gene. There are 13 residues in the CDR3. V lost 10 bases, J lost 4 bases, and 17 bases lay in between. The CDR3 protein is CATSGGMTYEQYF. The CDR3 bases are TGTGCCACCTCCGGAGGGATGACATACGAGCAGTACTTC.

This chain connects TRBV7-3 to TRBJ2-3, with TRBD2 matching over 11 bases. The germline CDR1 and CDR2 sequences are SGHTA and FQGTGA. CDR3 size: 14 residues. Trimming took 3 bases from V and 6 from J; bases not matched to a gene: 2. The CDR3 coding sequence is TGTGCCAGCAGCTTTAGCGGGGGGGCTGATACGCAGTATTTT. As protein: CASSFSGGADTQYF.

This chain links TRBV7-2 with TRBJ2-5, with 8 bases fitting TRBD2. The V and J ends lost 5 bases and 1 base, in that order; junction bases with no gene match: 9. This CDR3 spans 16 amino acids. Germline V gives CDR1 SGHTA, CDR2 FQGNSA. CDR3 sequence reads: CASSLGAAGAQETQYF. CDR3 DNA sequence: TGTGCCAGCAGCCTGGGGGCAGCGGGGGCCCAAGAGACCCAGTACTTC.

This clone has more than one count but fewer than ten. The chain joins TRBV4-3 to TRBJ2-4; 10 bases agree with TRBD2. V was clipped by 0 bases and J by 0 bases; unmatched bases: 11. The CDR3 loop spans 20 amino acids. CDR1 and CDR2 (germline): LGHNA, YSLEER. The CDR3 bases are TGCGCCAGCAGCCAAGATCCCGGGCTAGCGGGGGCCCTAGCCAAAAACATTCAGTACTTC. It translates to CASSQDPGLAGALAKNIQYF.

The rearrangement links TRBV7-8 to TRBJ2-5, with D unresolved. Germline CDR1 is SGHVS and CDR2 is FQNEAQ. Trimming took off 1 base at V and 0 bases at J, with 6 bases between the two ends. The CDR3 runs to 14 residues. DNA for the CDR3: TGTGCCAGCAGCTTAGGACAAGACCAAGAGACCCAGTACTTC. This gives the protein CASSLGQDQETQYF.

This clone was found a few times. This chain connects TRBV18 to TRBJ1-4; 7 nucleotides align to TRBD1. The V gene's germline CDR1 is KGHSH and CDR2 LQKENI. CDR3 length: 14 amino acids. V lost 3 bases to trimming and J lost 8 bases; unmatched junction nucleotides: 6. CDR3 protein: CASSPDRVYEKLFF. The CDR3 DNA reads TGTGCCAGCTCACCCGACAGGGTGTACGAAAAACTGTTTTTT.

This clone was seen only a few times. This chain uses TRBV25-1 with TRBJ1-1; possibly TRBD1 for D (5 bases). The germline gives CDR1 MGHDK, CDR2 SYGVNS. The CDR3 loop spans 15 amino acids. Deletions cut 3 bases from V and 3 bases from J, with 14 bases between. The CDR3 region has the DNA TGTGCCAGCAGTGATGCGTGGGGGGGAGACACTGAAGCTTTCTTT. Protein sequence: CASSDAWGGDTEAFF.

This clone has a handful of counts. The CDR3 DNA reads as TGTGCCACCAGCAACCGGGACAGGGATTCACCCCTCCACTTT. It yields the protein CATSNRDRDSPLHF. The V and J genes are TRBV15 and TRBJ1-6; 9 bases are a match to TRBD1. The junction had 3 bases not matched to a gene; V was cut back by 4 bases and J by 8 bases. CDR1 LNHNV and CDR2 YYDKDF come from the germline V gene (reference sequence). The CDR3 contains 14 residues.